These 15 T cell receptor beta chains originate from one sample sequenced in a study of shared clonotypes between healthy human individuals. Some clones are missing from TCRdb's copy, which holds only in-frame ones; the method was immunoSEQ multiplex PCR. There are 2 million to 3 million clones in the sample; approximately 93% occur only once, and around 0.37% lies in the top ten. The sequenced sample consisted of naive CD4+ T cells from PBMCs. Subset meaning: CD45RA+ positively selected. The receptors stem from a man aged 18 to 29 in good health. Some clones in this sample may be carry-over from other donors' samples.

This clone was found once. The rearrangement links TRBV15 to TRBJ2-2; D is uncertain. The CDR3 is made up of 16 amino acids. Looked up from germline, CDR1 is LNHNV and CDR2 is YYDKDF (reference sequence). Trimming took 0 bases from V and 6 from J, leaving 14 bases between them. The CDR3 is CATSRDLGISAGELFF. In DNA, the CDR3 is TGTGCCACCAGCAGAGACCTTGGGATCTCGGCCGGGGAGCTGTTTTTT.

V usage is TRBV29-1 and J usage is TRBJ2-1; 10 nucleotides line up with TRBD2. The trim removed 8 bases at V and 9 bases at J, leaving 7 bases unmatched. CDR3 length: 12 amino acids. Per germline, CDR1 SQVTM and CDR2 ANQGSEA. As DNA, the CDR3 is TGCAGCCTGGGCCAGCGGGAGGGTGAGCAGTTCTTC. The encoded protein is CSLGQREGEQFF.

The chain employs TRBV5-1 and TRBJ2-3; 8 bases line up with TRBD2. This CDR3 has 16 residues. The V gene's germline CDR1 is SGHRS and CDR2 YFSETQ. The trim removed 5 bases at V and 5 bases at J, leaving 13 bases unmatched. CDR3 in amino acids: CASRGVISGSLDTQYF. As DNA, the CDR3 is TGCGCCAGCAGAGGGGTAATAAGCGGGAGTCTAGATACGCAGTATTTT.

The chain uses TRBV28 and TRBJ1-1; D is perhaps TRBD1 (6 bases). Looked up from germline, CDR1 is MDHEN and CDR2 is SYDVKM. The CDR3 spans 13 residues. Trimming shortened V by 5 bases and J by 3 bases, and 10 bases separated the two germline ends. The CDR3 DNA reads TGTGCCAGCAGTAACAGGGTCTACACTGAAGCTTTCTTT. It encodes CASSNRVYTEAFF.

This CDR3 is CASSPRWDPLFF. The DNA for the CDR3 is TGTGCCAGCAGCCCCCGTTGGGACCCTTTGTTCTTC. This chain connects TRBV9 to TRBJ2-1; D could derive from TRBD1 or TRBD2 (5 bases each). This CDR3 has 12 residues. Germline V CDR1 and CDR2: SGDLS, YYNGEE. V gave up 4 bases and J gave up 15 bases, with 17 bases separating them. The full variable domain, completed using reference TRBV9 and TRBJ2-1, is DSGVTQTPKHLITATGQRVTLRCSPRSGDLSVYWYQQSLDQGLQFLIQYYNGEERAKGNILERFSAQQFPDLHSELNLSSLELGDSALYFCASSPRWDPLFFGPGTRLTVL.

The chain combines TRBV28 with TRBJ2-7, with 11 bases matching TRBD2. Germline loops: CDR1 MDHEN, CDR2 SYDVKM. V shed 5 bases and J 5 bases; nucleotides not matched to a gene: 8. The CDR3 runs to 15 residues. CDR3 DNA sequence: TGTGCCAGCAGTGTACTAGCGGGAGCTTCCCACGAGCAGTACTTC. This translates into CASSVLAGASHEQYF.

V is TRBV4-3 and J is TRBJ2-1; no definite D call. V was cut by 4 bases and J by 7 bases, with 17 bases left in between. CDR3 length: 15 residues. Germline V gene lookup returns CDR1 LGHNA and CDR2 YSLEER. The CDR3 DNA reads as TGCGCCAGCAGCCTCGGTGAAAAAGGAGATAATGAGCAGTTCTTC. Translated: CASSLGEKGDNEQFF.

DNA of the CDR3: TGTGCCAGCAGCTGGGGCAGGGAAGGCAGCAATGAGCAGTTCTTC. Translation: CASSWGREGSNEQFF. The rearrangement joins TRBV11-3 to TRBJ2-1; D perhaps matches TRBD1 (5 bases). Looked up from germline, CDR1 is SGHNT and CDR2 is YENEEA. The CDR3 extends over 15 amino acids. The V end was cut by 4 bases, the J end by 6 bases, with 16 bases between.

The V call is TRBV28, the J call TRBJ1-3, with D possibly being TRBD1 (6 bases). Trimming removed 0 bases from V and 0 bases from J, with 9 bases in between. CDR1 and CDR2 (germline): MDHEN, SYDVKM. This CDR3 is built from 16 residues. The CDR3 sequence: CASSLWGTSSGNTIYF. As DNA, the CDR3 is TGTGCCAGCAGTTTATGGGGGACAAGCTCTGGAAACACCATATATTTT.

The CDR3 is CASSLRIEGTRENYGYTF. The CDR3 DNA reads TGTGCCAGCAGTTTAAGGATTGAAGGGACCCGAGAAAACTATGGCTACACCTTC. The chain joins TRBV28 to TRBJ1-2, with D perhaps matching TRBD1 (5 bases). Germline loops: CDR1 MDHEN, CDR2 SYDVKM. This CDR3 is 18 amino acids long. Deletions cut 2 bases from V and 2 bases from J, with 21 bases between.

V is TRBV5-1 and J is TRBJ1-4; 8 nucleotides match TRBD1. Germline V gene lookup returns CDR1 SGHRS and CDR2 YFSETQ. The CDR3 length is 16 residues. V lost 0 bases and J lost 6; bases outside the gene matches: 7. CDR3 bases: TGCGCCAGCAGCTTGGCCAGGACAGGGAAGTATGAAAAACTGTTTTTT. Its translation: CASSLARTGKYEKLFF.

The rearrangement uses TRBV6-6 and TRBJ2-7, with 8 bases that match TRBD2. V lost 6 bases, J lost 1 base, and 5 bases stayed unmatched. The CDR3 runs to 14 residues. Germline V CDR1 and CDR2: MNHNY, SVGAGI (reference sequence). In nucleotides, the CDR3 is TGTGCCAGCAGAGCAAGCGGGGGATCCTACGAGCAGTACTTC. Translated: CASRASGGSYEQYF.

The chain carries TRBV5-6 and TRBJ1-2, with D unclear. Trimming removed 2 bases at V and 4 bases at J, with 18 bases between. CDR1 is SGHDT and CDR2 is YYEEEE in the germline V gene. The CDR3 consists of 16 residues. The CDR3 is CASSFIQNAPIYGYTF. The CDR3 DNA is TGTGCCAGCAGCTTCATTCAAAATGCACCTATCTATGGCTACACCTTC.

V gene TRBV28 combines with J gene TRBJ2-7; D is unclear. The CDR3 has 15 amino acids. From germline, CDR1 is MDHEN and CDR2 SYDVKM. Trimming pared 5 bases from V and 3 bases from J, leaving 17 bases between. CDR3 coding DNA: TGTGCCAGCAGTCCGGGTTCGGAAGGCCGCTACGAGCAGTACTTC. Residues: CASSPGSEGRYEQYF.

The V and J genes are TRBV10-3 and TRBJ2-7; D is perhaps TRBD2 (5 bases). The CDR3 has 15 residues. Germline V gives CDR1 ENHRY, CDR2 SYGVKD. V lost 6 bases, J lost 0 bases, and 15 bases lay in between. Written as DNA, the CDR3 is TGTGCCATCAGGCGCGTCGAAGCGGTCTCCTACGAGCAGTACTTC. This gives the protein CAIRRVEAVSYEQYF.